The 3 T cell receptor beta chains in this list originate from one sample, sequenced in a study of identical twins. TCRdb ran MiXCR on the 5' RACE reads and lists one entry per CDR3 protein. This table has 500,000 to 650,000 distinct CDR3 sequences, approximately 20% appearing once. These same records also appear under a second study, on yellow fever vaccine responses in identical twins.

Sequencing used CD4+ T cells sorted from blood. The source of these receptors is a young woman in good health.

Only a few counts were recorded for this clonotype. The chain has TRBV10-3 and TRBJ2-7; 9 positions agree with TRBD1. The germline V gene has CDR1 ENHRY and CDR2 SYGVKD. This CDR3 region has 16 residues. V lost 9 bases to trimming and J lost 3 bases; unmatched junction nucleotides: 15. CDR3 in DNA: TGTGCCATAACCGCGGGACAGGGTATCCTTGGCTACGAGCAGTACTTC. Its translation: CAITAGQGILGYEQYF.

This clonotype was observed a few times. CDR3 sequence reads: CSAKQDANTEAFF. In nucleotides, the CDR3 is TGCAGTGCCAAACAGGATGCAAACACTGAAGCTTTCTTT. The chain carries TRBV20-1 and TRBJ1-1; D perhaps matches TRBD1 (5 bases). Per germline, CDR1 DFQATT and CDR2 SNEGSKA (reference sequence). With 6 bases removed from V and 2 bases from J, the gap between germline ends came to 13 bases. The CDR3 length is 13 residues.

The V call is TRBV10-3, the J call TRBJ2-2, with 8 bases identical to TRBD1. Germline values: CDR1 ENHRY, CDR2 SYGVKD. The CDR3 spans 15 residues. The trim removed 5 bases at V and 7 bases at J, leaving 9 bases unmatched. The CDR3 sequence: CAISRAGGANGELFF. The CDR3 DNA reads as TGTGCCATCAGTAGGGCAGGGGGCGCGAACGGGGAGCTGTTTTTT.